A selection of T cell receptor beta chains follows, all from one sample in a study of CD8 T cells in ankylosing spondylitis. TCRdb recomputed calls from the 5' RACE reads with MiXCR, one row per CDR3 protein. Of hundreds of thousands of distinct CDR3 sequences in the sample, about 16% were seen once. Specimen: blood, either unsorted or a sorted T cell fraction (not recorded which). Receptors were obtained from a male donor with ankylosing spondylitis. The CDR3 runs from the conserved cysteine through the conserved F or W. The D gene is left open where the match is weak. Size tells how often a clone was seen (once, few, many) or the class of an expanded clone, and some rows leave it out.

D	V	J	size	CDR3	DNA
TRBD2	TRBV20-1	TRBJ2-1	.	CSARDVASGRFLNEQFF	TGCAGTGCTAGAGATGTTGCCAGCGGGAGGTTCCTCAATGAGCAGTTCTTC
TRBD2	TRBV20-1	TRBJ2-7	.	CSARVRTSGRYEQYF	TGCAGTGCTAGAGTGAGGACTAGCGGGAGGTACGAGCAGTACTTC
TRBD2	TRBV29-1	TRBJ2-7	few	CSVEDGLAGPYEQYF	TGCAGCGTTGAAGACGGACTAGCGGGTCCTTACGAGCAGTACTTC
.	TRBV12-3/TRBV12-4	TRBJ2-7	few	CASTSRGEQYF	TGTGCCAGCACCTCGCGGGGCGAGCAGTACTTC
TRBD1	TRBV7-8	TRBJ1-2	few	CASSLAGQGYDYGYTF	TGTGCCAGCAGCTTAGCCGGACAGGGGTACGACTATGGCTACACCTTC
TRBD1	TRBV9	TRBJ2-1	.	CASSAPLDGTGDYNEQFF	TGTGCCAGCAGCGCCCCCTTAGACGGGACAGGGGATTACAATGAGCAGTTCTTC
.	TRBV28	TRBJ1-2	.	CASSFHRVYGYTF	TGTGCCAGCAGTTTCCACAGGGTCTATGGCTACACCTTC
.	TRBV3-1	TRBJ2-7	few	CASSQEEVTPGEQYF	TGTGCCAGCAGCCAAGAAGAAGTTACCCCTGGGGAGCAGTACTTC
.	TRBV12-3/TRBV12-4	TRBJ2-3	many	CASSLAFTDSRYTQYF	TGTGCCAGCAGTTTAGCCTTCACCGACAGCCGGTATACGCAGTATTTT
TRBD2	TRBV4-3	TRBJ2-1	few	CASSQDAGVLNEQFF	TGCGCCAGCAGCCAAGATGCGGGAGTTCTAAATGAGCAGTTCTTC
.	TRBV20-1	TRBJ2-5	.	CSASAVQETQYF	TGCAGTGCTAGTGCTGTCCAAGAGACCCAGTACTTC
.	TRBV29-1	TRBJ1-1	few	CSVLVTGAEAFF	TGCAGCGTCCTGGTTACCGGTGCTGAAGCTTTCTTT
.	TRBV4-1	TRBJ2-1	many	CASSQDWGYTYNEQFF	TGCGCCAGCAGCCAAGATTGGGGCTATACCTACAATGAGCAGTTCTTC
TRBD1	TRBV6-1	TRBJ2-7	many	CASSEEGAGSYEQYF	TGTGCCAGCAGTGAAGAGGGGGCAGGATCCTACGAGCAGTACTTC
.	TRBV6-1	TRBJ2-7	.	CASSPAAGWTYEQYF	TGTGCCAGCAGTCCTGCGGCAGGGTGGACCTACGAGCAGTACTTC
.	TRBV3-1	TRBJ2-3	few	CASSQEMQGWGTDTQYF	TGTGCCAGCAGCCAAGAGATGCAGGGATGGGGCACAGATACGCAGTATTTT
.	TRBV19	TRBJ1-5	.	CASSTTGNQPQHF	TGTGCCAGTAGTACGACAGGTAATCAGCCCCAGCATTTT
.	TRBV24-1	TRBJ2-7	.	CATSDPLYADEQYF	TGTGCCACCAGTGATCCTCTGTACGCGGACGAGCAGTACTTC
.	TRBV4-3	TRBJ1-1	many	CASSQDLEGEAFF	TGCGCCAGCAGCCAAGATCTTGAGGGTGAAGCTTTCTTT
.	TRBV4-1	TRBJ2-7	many	CASSEGPSYEQYF	TGCGCCAGCAGCGAAGGACCGTCCTACGAGCAGTACTTC
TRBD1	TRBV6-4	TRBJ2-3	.	CASSDSSGGIADTQYF	TGTGCCAGCAGTGACTCTTCAGGGGGCATCGCAGATACGCAGTATTTT
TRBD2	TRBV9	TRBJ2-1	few	CASSQGEGREYNEQFF	TGTGCCAGCAGCCAAGGGGAGGGGCGCGAGTACAATGAGCAGTTCTTC
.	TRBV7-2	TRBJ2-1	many	CASSLAGDYNEQFF	TGTGCCAGCAGCTTAGCGGGGGACTACAATGAGCAGTTCTTC
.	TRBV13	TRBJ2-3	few	CASSIRENTDTQYF	TGTGCCAGCAGCATCAGGGAAAACACAGATACGCAGTATTTT